These T cell receptor beta chains were read from a single sample in a study of T-cell reconstitution after alpha-beta-depleted transplantation in children. One entry per CDR3 protein results from TCRdb running MiXCR on the PCR reads. The sample holds around 240,000 distinct CDR3 sequences, 7.5% to 9.5% seen once. The sequences come from PBMCs, mostly from graft donor cells, collected 180 days after TCRalphabeta/CD19-depleted stem cell transplant. The receptor source for this set is a male patient aged 5 to 17 who had a stem cell transplant for acute lymphoblastic leukemia, so the T cells may come from the graft donor. CDR3s include the opening cysteine and the closing phenylalanine or tryptophan. The order of the fields is J gene, V gene, clone size, D gene, CDR3 protein, CDR3 DNA. D genes are given only for firm matches. Only part of the rows carry a size: once, few, many, or a class if the clone is expanded.

TRBJ2-1 TRBV12-3/TRBV12-4 many NA CASSFVGGLNEQFF TGTGCCAGCAGTTTTGTGGGGGGGCTGAATGAGCAGTTCTTC
TRBJ1-1 TRBV12-3/TRBV12-4 many TRBD1 CASSSTGVEAFF TGTGCCAGCAGTTCAACAGGGGTAGAAGCTTTCTTT
TRBJ1-2 TRBV6-2/TRBV6-3 NA NA CASSGRILIGGYTF TGTGCCAGCAGTGGACGGATCTTAATAGGTGGCTACACCTTC
TRBJ2-7 TRBV28 many NA CASSPQGLDYEQYF TGTGCCAGCAGTCCACAGGGACTCGACTACGAGCAGTACTTC
TRBJ2-5 TRBV19 NA TRBD2 CASSLTSGRGIVWTQYF TGTGCCAGTAGTCTGACTAGCGGGAGAGGTATTGTGTGGACCCAGTACTTC
TRBJ1-5 TRBV12-3/TRBV12-4 many NA CASSLGGLSSNQPQHF TGTGCCAGCAGTTTGGGAGGGTTATCTAGCAATCAGCCCCAGCATTTT
TRBJ2-7 TRBV18 many TRBD2 CASSPGGVYEQYF TGTGCCAGCTCACCAGGGGGGGTCTACGAGCAGTACTTC
TRBJ2-7 TRBV20-1 many NA CSARDVGRDYEQYF TGCAGTGCTAGGGACGTGGGCAGGGACTACGAGCAGTACTTC
TRBJ2-7 TRBV20-1 many NA CSARLPPPGCSIYEQYF TGCAGTGCTAGATTGCCTCCTCCAGGGTGTTCAATCTACGAGCAGTACTTC
TRBJ1-5 TRBV7-9 many NA CASSFAEGQPQHF TGTGCCAGCAGCTTCGCGGAGGGCCAGCCCCAGCATTTT
TRBJ2-7 TRBV7-8 many NA CASTSSDLYEQYF TGTGCCAGCACCTCCTCGGATCTCTACGAGCAGTACTTC
TRBJ1-1 TRBV9 many TRBD1 CASSVGGQGSEAFF TGTGCCAGCAGCGTAGGGGGACAGGGTTCTGAAGCTTTCTTT
TRBJ1-2 TRBV5-1 many NA CASSRVGSLARGYTF TGCGCCAGCAGCCGGGTCGGCAGCCTAGCTAGGGGCTACACCTTC
TRBJ1-5 TRBV7-2 many NA CASSLDWGQPQHF TGTGCCAGCAGCTTAGATTGGGGGCAGCCCCAGCATTTT
TRBJ1-6 TRBV5-1 many NA CASSYVGGSPLHF TGCGCCAGCAGTTATGTGGGGGGTTCACCCCTCCACTTT
TRBJ2-7 TRBV28 few TRBD2 CASLGTSGGSSSYEQYF TGTGCCAGCCTTGGGACTAGCGGGGGGTCAAGCTCCTACGAGCAGTACTTC
TRBJ2-1 TRBV20-1 NA NA CSARLLHNEQFF TGCAGTGCTAGATTACTACACAATGAGCAGTTCTTC
TRBJ2-5 TRBV5-1 many NA CASSLEFSGAGGHLKTQYF TGCGCCAGCAGCTTGGAGTTTTCGGGAGCAGGGGGTCATCTAAAGACCCAGTACTTC
TRBJ1-4 TRBV7-9 many NA CASSPPGEEEKLFF TGTGCCAGCAGCCCACCCGGGGAGGAAGAAAAACTGTTTTTT
TRBJ2-3 TRBV6-5 NA NA CASSYFDPRTDTQYF TGTGCCAGCAGTTACTTCGATCCCAGGACAGATACGCAGTATTTT
TRBJ2-1 TRBV6-2/TRBV6-3 many NA CASSYKGHRWIF TGTGCCAGCAGTTACAAGGGACACCGGTGGATCTTC
TRBJ1-1 TRBV20-1 many NA CSAHMTVNTEAFF TGCAGTGCACATATGACGGTGAACACTGAAGCTTTCTTT
TRBJ2-7 TRBV29-1 many TRBD2 CSVGGLGGRSEQYF TGCAGCGTTGGGGGATTAGGCGGGAGATCCGAGCAGTACTTC
TRBJ2-6 TRBV6-1 many NA CASSESATGANVLTF TGTGCCAGCAGTGAATCAGCGACTGGGGCCAACGTCCTGACTTTC
TRBJ1-5 TRBV5-1 NA NA CASSLEGHGNQPQHF TGCGCCAGCAGCTTGGAAGGACACGGGAATCAGCCCCAGCATTTT
TRBJ2-7 TRBV7-8 many TRBD2 CASSLAAGETYEQYF TGTGCCAGCAGCTTAGCTGCGGGGGAAACCTACGAGCAGTACTTC
TRBJ2-7 TRBV7-9 many NA CASSARDIGSYEQYF TGTGCCAGCAGCGCCAGGGACATAGGCTCCTACGAGCAGTACTTC
TRBJ2-6 TRBV7-9 many NA CASSHHEGSGANVLTF TGTGCCAGCAGCCATCATGAGGGCTCTGGGGCCAACGTCCTGACTTTC
TRBJ2-7 TRBV29-1 many NA CSVGARGTPYEQYF TGCAGCGTTGGGGCTCGGGGTACGCCCTACGAGCAGTACTTC
TRBJ2-2 TRBV11-2 many NA CASSYRTDTGELFF TGTGCCAGCAGCTACCGGACGGACACCGGGGAGCTGTTTTTT
TRBJ1-4 TRBV4-1 NA NA CDSSQGHGLDQKLFF TGCGACAGCAGCCAGGGACACGGCCTTGATCAAAAACTGTTTTTT
TRBJ2-7 TRBV20-1 many NA CSVVRGEQYF TGCAGTGTGGTTCGGGGCGAGCAGTACTTC
TRBJ1-1 TRBV18 NA TRBD1 CASSPLTGVNTEAFF TGTGCCAGCTCCCCCCTAACAGGGGTGAACACTGAAGCTTTCTTT
TRBJ1-1 TRBV9 many NA CASSVDLPSGTSDTEAFF TGTGCCAGCAGCGTAGACCTCCCGTCCGGGACGTCGGACACTGAAGCTTTCTTT
TRBJ2-3 TRBV3-1 many NA CASHRANTDTQYF TGTGCCAGCCATAGGGCGAACACAGATACGCAGTATTTT
TRBJ2-7 TRBV5-4 many NA CASSTGRRSYEQYF TGTGCCAGCAGTACAGGCCGGCGGTCCTACGAGCAGTACTTC
TRBJ2-1 TRBV20-1 many TRBD2 CSARESSMGGNEQFF TGCAGTGCTAGAGAGTCGAGCATGGGGGGGAATGAGCAGTTCTTC
TRBJ2-2 TRBV27 many NA CASSIPIGMSTGELFF TGTGCCAGCAGTATCCCCATCGGAATGTCCACCGGGGAGCTGTTTTTT
TRBJ1-3 TRBV7-2 many TRBD1 CASSFEGQVRSGNTIYF TGTGCCAGCAGCTTTGAGGGACAGGTCCGCTCTGGAAACACCATATATTTT
TRBJ1-4 TRBV6-6 many NA CASRGPGEKLFF TGTGCCAGCAGGGGGCCTGGGGAAAAACTGTTTTTT
TRBJ2-2 TRBV20-1 many TRBD2 CSAPGTSGRELNTGELFF TGCAGTGCTCCCGGGACTAGCGGGAGGGAACTAAACACCGGGGAGCTGTTTTTT
TRBJ1-1 TRBV12-3/TRBV12-4 many NA CASKVGWGTEAFF TGTGCCAGCAAAGTGGGTTGGGGCACTGAAGCTTTCTTT
TRBJ1-1 TRBV5-1 many NA CASRAVGLNTEAFF TGCGCCAGCCGTGCAGTAGGGCTCAACACTGAAGCTTTCTTT